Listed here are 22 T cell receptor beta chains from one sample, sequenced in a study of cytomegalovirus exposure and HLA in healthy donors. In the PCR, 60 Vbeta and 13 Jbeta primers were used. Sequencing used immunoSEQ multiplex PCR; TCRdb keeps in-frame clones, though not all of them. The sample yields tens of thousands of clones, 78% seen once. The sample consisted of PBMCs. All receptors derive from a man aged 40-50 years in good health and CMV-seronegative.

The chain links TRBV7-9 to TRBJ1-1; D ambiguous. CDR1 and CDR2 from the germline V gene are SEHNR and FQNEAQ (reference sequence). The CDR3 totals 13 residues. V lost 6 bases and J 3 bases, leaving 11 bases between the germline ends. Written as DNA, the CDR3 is TGTGCCAGCAGTTTGGAGGGCGACACTGAAGCTTTCTTT. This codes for CASSLEGDTEAFF.

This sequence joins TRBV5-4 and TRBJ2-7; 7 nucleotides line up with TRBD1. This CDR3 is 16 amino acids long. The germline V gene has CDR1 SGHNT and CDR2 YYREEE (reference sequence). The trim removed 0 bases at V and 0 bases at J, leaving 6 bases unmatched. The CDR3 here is CASSLGLGQSSYEQYF. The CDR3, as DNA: TGTGCCAGCAGCTTGGGTTTGGGACAGAGCTCCTACGAGCAGTACTTC.

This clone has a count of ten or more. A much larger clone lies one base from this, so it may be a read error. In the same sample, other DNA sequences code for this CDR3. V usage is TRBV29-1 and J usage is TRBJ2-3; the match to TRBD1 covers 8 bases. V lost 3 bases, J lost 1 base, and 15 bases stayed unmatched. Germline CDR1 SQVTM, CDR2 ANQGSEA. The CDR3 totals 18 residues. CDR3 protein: CSVDFVTGQDVGTDTQYF. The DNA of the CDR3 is TGCAGCGTTGACTTTGTAACGGGACAGGATGTGGGCACAGATACGCAGTATTTT.

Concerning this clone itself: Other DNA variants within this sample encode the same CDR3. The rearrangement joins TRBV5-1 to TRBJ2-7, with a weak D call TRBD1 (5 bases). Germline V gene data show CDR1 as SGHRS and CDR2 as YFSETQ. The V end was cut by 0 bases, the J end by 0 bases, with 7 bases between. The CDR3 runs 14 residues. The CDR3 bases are TGCGCCAGCAGCTTGGGACAGACCTCCTACGAGCAGTACTTC. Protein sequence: CASSLGQTSYEQYF. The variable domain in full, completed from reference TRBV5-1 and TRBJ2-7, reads KAGVTQTPRYLIKTRGQQVTLSCSPISGHRSVSWYQQTPGQGLQFLFEYFSETQRNKGNFPGRFSGRQFSNSRSEMNVSTLELGDSALYLCASSLGQTSYEQYFGPGTRLTVT.

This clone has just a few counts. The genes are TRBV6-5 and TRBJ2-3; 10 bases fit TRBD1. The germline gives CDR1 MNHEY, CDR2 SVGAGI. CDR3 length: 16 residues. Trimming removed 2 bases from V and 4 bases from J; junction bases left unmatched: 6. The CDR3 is CASSYGPGTGADTQYF. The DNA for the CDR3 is TGTGCCAGCAGTTACGGTCCCGGGACAGGGGCAGATACGCAGTATTTT.

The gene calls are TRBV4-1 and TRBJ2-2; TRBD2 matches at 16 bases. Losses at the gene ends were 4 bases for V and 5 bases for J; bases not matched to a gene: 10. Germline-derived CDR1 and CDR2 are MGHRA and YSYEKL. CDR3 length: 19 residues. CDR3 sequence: CASSPISGLAGGLTGELFF. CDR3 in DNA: TGCGCCAGCAGCCCAATTTCGGGACTAGCGGGGGGGCTGACCGGGGAGCTGTTTTTT.

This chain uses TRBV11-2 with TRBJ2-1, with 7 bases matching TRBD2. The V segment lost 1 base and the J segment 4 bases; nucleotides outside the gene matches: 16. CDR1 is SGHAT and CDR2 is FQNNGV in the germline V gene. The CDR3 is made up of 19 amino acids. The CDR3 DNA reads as TGTGCCAGCAGCTTAGTAAGGGGCCAGTGGGGGGGTACTTACAATGAGCAGTTCTTC. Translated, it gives CASSLVRGQWGGTYNEQFF.

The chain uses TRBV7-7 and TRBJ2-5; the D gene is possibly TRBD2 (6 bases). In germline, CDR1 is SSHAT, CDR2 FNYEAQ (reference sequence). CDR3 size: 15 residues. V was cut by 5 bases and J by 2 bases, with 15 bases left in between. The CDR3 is CASSRTLRGQETQYF. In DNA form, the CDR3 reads TGTGCCAGCAGCCGTACTTTACGGGGGCAAGAGACCCAGTACTTC.

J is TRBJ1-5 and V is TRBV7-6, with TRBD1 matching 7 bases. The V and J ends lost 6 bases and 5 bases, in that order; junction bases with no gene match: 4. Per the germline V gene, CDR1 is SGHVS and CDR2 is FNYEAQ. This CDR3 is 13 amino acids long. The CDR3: CASSLTGDQPQHF. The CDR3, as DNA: TGTGCCAGCAGTCTTACAGGGGATCAGCCCCAGCATTTT.

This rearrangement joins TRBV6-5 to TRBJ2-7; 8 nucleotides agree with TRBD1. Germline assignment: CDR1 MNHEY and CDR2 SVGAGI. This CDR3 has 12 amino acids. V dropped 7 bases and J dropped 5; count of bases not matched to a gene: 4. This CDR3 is CASKDRGNEQYF. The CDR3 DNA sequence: TGTGCCAGCAAAGACAGGGGAAACGAGCAGTACTTC.

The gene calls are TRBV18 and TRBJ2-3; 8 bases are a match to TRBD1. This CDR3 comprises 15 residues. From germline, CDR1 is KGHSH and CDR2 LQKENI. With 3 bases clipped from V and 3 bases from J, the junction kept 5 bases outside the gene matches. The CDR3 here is CASSPPGQATDTQYF. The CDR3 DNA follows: TGTGCCAGCTCACCTCCGGGACAGGCGACAGATACGCAGTATTTT.

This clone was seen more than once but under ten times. CDR3 nucleotide sequence: TGTGCCAGCAGTTTATATAAGAAGGGGGGGCAGATGGATCGGGAGACCCAGTACTTC. This sequence encodes CASSLYKKGGQMDRETQYF. This chain connects TRBV28 to TRBJ2-5, with D perhaps TRBD2 (7 bases). Germline V gene data show CDR1 as MDHEN and CDR2 as SYDVKM. This CDR3 region has 19 residues. V shed 1 base and J shed 5 bases, with 26 bases lying between them.

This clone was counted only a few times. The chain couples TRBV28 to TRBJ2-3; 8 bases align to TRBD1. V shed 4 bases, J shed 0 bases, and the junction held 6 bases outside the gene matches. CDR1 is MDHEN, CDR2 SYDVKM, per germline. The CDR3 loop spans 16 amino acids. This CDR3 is CASSSNRGTSTDTQYF. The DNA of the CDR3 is TGTGCCAGCAGTTCTAACAGGGGGACCAGCACAGATACGCAGTATTTT.

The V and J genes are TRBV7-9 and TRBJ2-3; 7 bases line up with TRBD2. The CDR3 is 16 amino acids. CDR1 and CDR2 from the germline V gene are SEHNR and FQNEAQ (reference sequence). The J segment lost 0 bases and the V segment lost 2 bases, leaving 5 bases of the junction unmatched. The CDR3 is CASSLWERGSTDTQYF. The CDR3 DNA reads TGTGCCAGCAGCTTATGGGAGCGGGGTAGCACAGATACGCAGTATTTT.

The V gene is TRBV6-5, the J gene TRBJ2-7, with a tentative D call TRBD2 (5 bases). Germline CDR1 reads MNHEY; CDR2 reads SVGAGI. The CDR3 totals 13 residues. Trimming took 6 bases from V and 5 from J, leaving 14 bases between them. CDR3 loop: CASRREFRDEQYF. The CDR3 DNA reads TGTGCCAGCAGGAGGGAGTTTCGGGACGAGCAGTACTTC.

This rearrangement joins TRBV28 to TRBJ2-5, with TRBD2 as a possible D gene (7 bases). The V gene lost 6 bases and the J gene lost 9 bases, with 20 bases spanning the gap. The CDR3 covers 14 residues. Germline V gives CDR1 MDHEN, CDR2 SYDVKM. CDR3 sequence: CASSRRGGSLAQYF. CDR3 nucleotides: TGTGCCAGCAGCCGAAGGGGGGGCAGTTTGGCCCAGTACTTC. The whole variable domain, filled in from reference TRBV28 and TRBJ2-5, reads DVKVTQSSRYLVKRTGEKVFLECVQDMDHENMFWYRQDPGLGLRLIYFSYDVKMKEKGDIPEGYSVSREKKERFSLILESASTNQTSMYLCASSRRGGSLAQYFGPGTRLLVL.

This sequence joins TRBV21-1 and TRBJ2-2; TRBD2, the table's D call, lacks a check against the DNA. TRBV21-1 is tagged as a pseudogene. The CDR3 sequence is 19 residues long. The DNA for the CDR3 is TGTGCCAGCAGCAAAGCCCCTTTTCCGCGGGAGGGCCGGCCCGGGGAGCTGTTTTTT. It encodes CASSKAPFPREGRPGELFF.

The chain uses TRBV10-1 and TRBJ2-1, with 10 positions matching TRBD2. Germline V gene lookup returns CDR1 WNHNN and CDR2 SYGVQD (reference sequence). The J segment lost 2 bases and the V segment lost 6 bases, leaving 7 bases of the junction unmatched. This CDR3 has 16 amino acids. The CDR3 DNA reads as TGCGCCAGCAGCGAAACAGCGGGAGGGCCCTACAATGAGCAGTTCTTC. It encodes CASSETAGGPYNEQFF.

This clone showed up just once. The CDR3 is CASSQLSGTGYGYTF. DNA of the CDR3: TGTGCCAGCAGTCAATTATCCGGGACAGGCTATGGCTACACCTTC. This rearrangement joins TRBV27 to TRBJ1-2; 8 bases match TRBD1. Germline CDR1 and CDR2: MNHEY and SMNVEV (reference sequence). The junction had 9 bases not matched to a gene; V was cut back by 5 bases and J by 4 bases. CDR3 size: 15 residues.

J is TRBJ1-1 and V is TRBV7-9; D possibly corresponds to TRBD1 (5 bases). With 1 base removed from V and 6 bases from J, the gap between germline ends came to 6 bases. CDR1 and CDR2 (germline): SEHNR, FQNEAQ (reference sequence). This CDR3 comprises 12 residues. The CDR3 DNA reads TGTGCCAGCAGCTTAGTAGGGGCTGAAGCTTTCTTT. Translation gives CASSLVGAEAFF.

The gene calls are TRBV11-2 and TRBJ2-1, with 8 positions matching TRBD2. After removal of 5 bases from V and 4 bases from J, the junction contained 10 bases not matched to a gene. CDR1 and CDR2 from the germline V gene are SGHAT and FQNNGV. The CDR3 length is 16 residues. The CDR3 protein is CASSQRTGRVYNEQFF. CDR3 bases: TGTGCCAGCAGCCAACGGACCGGGAGGGTATACAATGAGCAGTTCTTC.

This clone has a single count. The CDR3 sequence: CASSLGSGGDTDTQYF. In nucleotides, the CDR3 is TGTGCCAGCAGCTTGGGGAGCGGGGGGGACACAGATACGCAGTATTTT. The V call is TRBV5-4, the J call TRBJ2-3; 10 bases agree with TRBD2. The germline V gene encodes CDR1 SGHNT and CDR2 YYREEE (reference sequence). The CDR3 runs 16 residues. Trimming removed 0 bases from V and 2 bases from J; junction bases left unmatched: 3.